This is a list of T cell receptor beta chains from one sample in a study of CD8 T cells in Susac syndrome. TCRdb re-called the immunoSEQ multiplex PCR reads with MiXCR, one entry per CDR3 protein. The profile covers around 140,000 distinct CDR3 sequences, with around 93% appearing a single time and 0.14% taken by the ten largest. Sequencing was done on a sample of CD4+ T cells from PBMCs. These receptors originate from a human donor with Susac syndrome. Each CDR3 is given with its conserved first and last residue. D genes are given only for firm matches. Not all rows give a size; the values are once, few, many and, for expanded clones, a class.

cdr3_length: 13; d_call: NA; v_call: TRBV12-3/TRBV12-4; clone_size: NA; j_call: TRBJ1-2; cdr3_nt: TGTGCCAGCAGATACTCTCAGGCGGTTGGCTACACCTTC; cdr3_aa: CASRYSQAVGYTF
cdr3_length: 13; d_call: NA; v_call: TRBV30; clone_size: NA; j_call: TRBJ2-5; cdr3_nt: TGTGCCTGGAGCCCTGTAATACCAGAGACCCAGTACTTC; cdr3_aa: CAWSPVIPETQYF
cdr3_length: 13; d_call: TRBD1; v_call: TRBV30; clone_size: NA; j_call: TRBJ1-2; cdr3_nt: TGTGCCTGGAGTCGGACAGGGCCGTATGGCTACACCTTC; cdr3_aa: CAWSRTGPYGYTF
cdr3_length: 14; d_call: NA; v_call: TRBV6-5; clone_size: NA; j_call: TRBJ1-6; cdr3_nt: TGTGCCAGCAGCCGACAGCGGGCAGATTCACCCCTCCACTTT; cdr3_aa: CASSRQRADSPLHF
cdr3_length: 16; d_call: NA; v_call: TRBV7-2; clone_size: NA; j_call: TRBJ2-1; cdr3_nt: TGTGCCAGCAGCTTAGTTGGGGTCTCCGCCTACAATGAGCAGTTCTTC; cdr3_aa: CASSLVGVSAYNEQFF
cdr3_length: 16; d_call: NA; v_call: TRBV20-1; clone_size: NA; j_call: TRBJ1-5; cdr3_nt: TGCAGTGCTAGCCCCGGACAACAGGGATCGGGTCAGCCCCAGCATTTT; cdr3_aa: CSASPGQQGSGQPQHF
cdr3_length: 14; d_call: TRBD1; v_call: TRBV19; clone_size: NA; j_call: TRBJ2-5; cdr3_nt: TGTGCCAGCGCGACAGGGGGCCACCAAGAGACCCAGTACTTC; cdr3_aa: CASATGGHQETQYF
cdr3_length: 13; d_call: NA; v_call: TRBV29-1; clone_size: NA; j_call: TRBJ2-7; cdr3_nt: TGCAGCGCCTCCCTAGGGAACCCCTACGAGCAGTACTTC; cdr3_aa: CSASLGNPYEQYF
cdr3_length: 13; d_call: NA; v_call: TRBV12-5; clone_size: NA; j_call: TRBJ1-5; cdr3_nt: TGTGCTAGTGGCCCTGACAGTTATCAGCCCCAGCATTTT; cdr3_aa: CASGPDSYQPQHF
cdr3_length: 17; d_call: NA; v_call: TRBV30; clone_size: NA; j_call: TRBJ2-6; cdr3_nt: TGTGCCTGGAGTGTACTAACGACAGTTCCTGGGGCCAACGTCCTGACTTTC; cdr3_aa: CAWSVLTTVPGANVLTF
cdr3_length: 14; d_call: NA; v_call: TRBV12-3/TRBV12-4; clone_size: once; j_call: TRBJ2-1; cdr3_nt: TGTGCCAGCAGAGAAAGACAGGACGACAATGAGCAGTTCTTC; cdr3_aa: CASRERQDDNEQFF
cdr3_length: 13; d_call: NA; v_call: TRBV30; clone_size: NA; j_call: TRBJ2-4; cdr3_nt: TGTGCCTGGACAGGGGACTCCAAAAACATTCAGTACTTC; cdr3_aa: CAWTGDSKNIQYF
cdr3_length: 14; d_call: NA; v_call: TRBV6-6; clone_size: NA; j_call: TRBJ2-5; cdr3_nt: TGTGCCAGCAGTTACTCGAACTTCCAAGAGACCCAGTACTTC; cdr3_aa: CASSYSNFQETQYF
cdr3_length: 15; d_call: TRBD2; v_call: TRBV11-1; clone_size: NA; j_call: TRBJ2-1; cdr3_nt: TGTGCCAGCAGTGGCGGGAGGGGGGCCTACAATGAGCAGTTCTTC; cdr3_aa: CASSGGRGAYNEQFF
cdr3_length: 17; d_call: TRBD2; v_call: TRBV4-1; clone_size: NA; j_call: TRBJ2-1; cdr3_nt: TGCGCCAGCAGCCAGTGGCGACTAGCGGACTCCTACAATGAGCAGTTCTTC; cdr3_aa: CASSQWRLADSYNEQFF
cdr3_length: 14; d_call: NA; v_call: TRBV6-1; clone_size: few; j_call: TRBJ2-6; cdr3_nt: TGTGCCAGCAGTGCAGTCCCTGGGGCCAACGTCCTGACTTTC; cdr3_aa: CASSAVPGANVLTF
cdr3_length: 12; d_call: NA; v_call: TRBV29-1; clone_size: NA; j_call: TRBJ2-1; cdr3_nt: TGCAGCGTTGAATGGCTAGCCAATGAGCAGTTCTTC; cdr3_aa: CSVEWLANEQFF